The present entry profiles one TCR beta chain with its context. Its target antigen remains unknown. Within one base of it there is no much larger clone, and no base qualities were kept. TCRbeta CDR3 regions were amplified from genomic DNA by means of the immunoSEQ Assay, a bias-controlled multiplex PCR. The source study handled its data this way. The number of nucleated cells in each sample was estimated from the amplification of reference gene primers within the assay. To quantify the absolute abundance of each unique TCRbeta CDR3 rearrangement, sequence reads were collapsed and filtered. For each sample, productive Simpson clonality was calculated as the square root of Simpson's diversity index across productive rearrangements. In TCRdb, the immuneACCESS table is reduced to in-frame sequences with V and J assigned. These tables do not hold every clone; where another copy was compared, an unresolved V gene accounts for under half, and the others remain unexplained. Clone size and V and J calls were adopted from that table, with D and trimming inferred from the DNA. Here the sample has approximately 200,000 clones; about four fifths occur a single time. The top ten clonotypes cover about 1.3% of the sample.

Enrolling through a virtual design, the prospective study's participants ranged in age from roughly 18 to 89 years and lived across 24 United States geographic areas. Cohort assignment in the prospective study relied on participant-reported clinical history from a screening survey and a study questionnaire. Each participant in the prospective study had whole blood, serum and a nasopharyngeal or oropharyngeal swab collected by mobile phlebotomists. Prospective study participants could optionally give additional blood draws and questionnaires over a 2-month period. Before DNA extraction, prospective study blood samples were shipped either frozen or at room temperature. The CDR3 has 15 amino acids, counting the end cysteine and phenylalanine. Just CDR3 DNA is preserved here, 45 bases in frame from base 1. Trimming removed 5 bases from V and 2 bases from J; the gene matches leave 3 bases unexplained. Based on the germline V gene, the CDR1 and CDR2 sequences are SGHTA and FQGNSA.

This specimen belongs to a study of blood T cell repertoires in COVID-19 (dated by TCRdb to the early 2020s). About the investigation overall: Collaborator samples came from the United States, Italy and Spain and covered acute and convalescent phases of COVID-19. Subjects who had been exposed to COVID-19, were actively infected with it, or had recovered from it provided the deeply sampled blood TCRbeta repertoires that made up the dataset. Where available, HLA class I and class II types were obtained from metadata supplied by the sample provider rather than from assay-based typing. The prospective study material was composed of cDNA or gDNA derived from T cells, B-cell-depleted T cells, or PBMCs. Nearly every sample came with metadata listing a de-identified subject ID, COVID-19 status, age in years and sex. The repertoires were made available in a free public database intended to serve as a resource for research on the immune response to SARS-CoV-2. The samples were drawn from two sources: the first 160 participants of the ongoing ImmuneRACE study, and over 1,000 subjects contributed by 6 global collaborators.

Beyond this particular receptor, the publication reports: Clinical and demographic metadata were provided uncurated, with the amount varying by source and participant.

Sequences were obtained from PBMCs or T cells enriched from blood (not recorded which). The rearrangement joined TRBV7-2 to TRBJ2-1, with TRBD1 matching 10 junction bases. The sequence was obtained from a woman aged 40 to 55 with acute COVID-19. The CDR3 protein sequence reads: CASSVDRGAYNEQFF. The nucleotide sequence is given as TGTGCCAGCAGCGTGGACAGGGGGGCCTACAATGAGCAGTTCTTC.